This T cell receptor beta chain was captured in a study of memory CD4+ T cells and cytomegalovirus serostatus. The authors' processing: Out-of-frame sequences were removed, leaving about 2.2 million distinct TCRbeta sequences. Profiling relied on immunoSEQ multiplex PCR, and the TCRdb table lists in-frame clones only, not all of them. That table is the source of V, J and clone size, and D and trimming were worked out from the DNA. The sample lists under 35,000 clones, about 78% occurring once. The J segment lost 4 bases and the V segment lost 3 bases, leaving 9 bases of the junction unmatched. Germline lookup yields CDR1 SGDLS and CDR2 YYNGEE. This CDR3 has 16 amino acids. The sort gate was single viable CD3+CD4+CD8-CD45RO+ cells for memory CD4+ T cells. Serostatus was set by detecting CMV pp150, pp28, p38, p52 IgG.

This receptor was taken from an adult in good health and CMV-seronegative. Sequences were obtained from memory CD4+ T cells from blood. The J gene is TRBJ2-5, the V gene TRBV9, with TRBD1 identical over 10 bases. This CDR3 reads CASSAAGTGDRETQYF. The CDR3 region has the DNA TGTGCCAGCAGCGCAGCCGGGACAGGGGATAGAGAGACCCAGTACTTC.